The sample holds a few counts of the clone carrying this TCR beta chain. Its matching antigen is unknown. The length of the CDR3 is 16 residues. Germline assignment: CDR1 DFQATT and CDR2 SNEGSKA (reference sequence). Germline trimming cut 3 bases from V and 5 bases from J; bases unmatched to any gene: 10. It was through 5'RACE template switching that TCR cDNA was made, with a universal primer site and UMIs added. A single record per CDR3 protein comes from TCRdb applying MiXCR to the 5' RACE reads. The sample has just under 600,000 distinct CDR3 sequences; roughly 14% are singletons. The source of the sample is a study of T cells after yellow fever vaccination. Study in general: SMART-Seq v4 Ultra Low Input prepared the low-cell-number fractions. Overall study findings and caveats: Boosting was followed by the reappearance of most primary-vaccination clones (96% CD4, more than 70% CD8).

This sequence joins TRBV20-1 and TRBJ2-5, with TRBD1 matching over 12 bases. The sequence came from a man aged 25 to 40 who received the YFV17D yellow fever vaccine. Specimen: PBMCs, collected on the day of the yellow fever booster vaccination. CDR3 residues: CSASVGQGANAETQYF. In DNA form, the CDR3 reads TGCAGTGCTAGTGTGGGACAGGGGGCTAATGCGGAGACCCAGTACTTC.